The 23 T cell receptor beta chains in this list originate from one sample, sequenced in a study of blood T cells in healthy people across ages. The authors ran a second PCR of about 7 to 12 cycles using a sample-barcoded 5' primer and a J-beta primer mix. TCRdb processed the 5' RACE reads anew with MiXCR; each CDR3 protein has one entry. Of 1.5 million to 2 million distinct CDR3 sequences listed, 40% to 55% were seen once; the top ten hold approximately 2%. Specimen: blood. The receptors derive from a woman aged 35 to 49 in good health.

The chain combines TRBV6-5 with TRBJ2-3; D perhaps matches TRBD2 (6 bases). The V gene lost 5 bases and the J gene lost 4 bases, with 13 bases spanning the gap. The CDR3 is 14 residues long. Germline assignment: CDR1 MNHEY and CDR2 SVGAGI. CDR3 residues: CASSPTRLADTQYF. The DNA of the CDR3 is TGTGCCAGCAGTCCTACCCGACTAGCAGATACGCAGTATTTT.

V and J are TRBV7-2 and TRBJ1-2; TRBD1 aligns across 9 bases. Germline lookup yields CDR1 SGHTA and CDR2 FQGNSA. This CDR3 comprises 14 residues. With 4 bases clipped from V and 5 bases from J, the junction kept 5 bases outside the gene matches. CDR3 sequence: CASSYNRGLYGYTF. The CDR3 DNA reads TGTGCCAGCAGCTACAACAGGGGGCTATATGGCTACACCTTC.

In the case of this clonotype: Since the CDR3 does not end with the conserved phenylalanine or tryptophan, this likely comes from a read error. V gene TRBV20-1 combines with J gene TRBJ2-1; the match to TRBD2 covers 8 bases. In germline, CDR1 is DFQATT, CDR2 SNEGSKA (reference sequence). The CDR3 is 15 residues long. The trim removed 6 bases at V and 1 base at J, leaving 8 bases unmatched. CDR3 sequence reads: CSARRSGGSYNEQFL. The CDR3 DNA reads as TGCAGTGCCCGACGCAGCGGGGGATCCTACAATGAGCAGTTCCTC.

The V gene is TRBV10-3, the J gene TRBJ1-2; D is undetermined. The germline gives CDR1 ENHRY, CDR2 SYGVKD. Trimming cost V 10 bases and J 6 bases, with 9 bases left between them. This CDR3 is built from 10 residues. The CDR3 reads CATYRDGYTF. CDR3 nucleotide sequence: TGTGCCACTTACAGAGATGGCTACACCTTC.

This clonotype appeared a single time. The chain couples TRBV20-1 to TRBJ2-5; no reliable D call. Trimming left V 6 bases short and J 4 bases short, with 12 bases between. This CDR3 contains 12 residues. CDR1 DFQATT and CDR2 SNEGSKA come from the germline V gene (reference sequence). The CDR3 reads CSAQWGGETQYF. CDR3 DNA sequence: TGCAGTGCCCAGTGGGGTGGAGAGACCCAGTACTTC.

The rearrangement uses TRBV7-3 and TRBJ2-7; D is unclear. The CDR3 sequence is 18 residues long. The V gene lost 1 base and the J gene lost 4 bases, with 23 bases spanning the gap. In germline, CDR1 is SGHTA, CDR2 FQGTGA. The CDR3 bases are TGTGCCAGCAGCTTAAAGAAAAGGACGGACGACCGCTTGTACGAGCAGTACTTC. Translating it yields CASSLKKRTDDRLYEQYF.

This CDR3 is CASSLKRDIQTQYF. DNA for the CDR3: TGCGCCAGCAGCTTGAAACGGGATATCCAGACCCAGTACTTC. The V call is TRBV5-1, the J call TRBJ2-5; TRBD2 might be the D (5 bases). The CDR3 runs to 14 residues. V was pared by 1 base and J by 6 bases, with 13 bases between. The germline gives CDR1 SGHRS, CDR2 YFSETQ.

The chain employs TRBV5-5 and TRBJ2-1, with 12 bases aligning to TRBD1. The germline CDR1 and CDR2 sequences are SGHKS and YYEKEE (reference sequence). The trim removed 4 bases at V and 7 bases at J, leaving 9 bases unmatched. This CDR3 has 16 residues. Here the CDR3 reads CASSLPGTGGANEQFF. The CDR3 DNA is TGTGCCAGCAGCCTCCCCGGGACAGGGGGCGCGAATGAGCAGTTCTTC.

This clonotype was recorded a few times. The gene calls are TRBV9 and TRBJ2-1; TRBD2 aligns across 10 bases. This CDR3 is 15 amino acids long. The germline V gene encodes CDR1 SGDLS and CDR2 YYNGEE. V shed 4 bases and J 8 bases; nucleotides not matched to a gene: 9. The CDR3 DNA reads as TGTGCCAGCAGCAATAGAGCGGGGGGGCTTTATGAGCAGTTCTTC. Amino acid sequence: CASSNRAGGLYEQFF. Filled out from reference TRBV9 and TRBJ2-1, the complete variable domain reads DSGVTQTPKHLITATGQRVTLRCSPRSGDLSVYWYQQSLDQGLQFLIQYYNGEERAKGNILERFSAQQFPDLHSELNLSSLELGDSALYFCASSNRAGGLYEQFFGPGTRLTVL.

This clonotype was found once. The chain is built from TRBV20-1 and TRBJ1-5; 10 positions agree with TRBD1. The CDR3 length is 15 residues. Germline lookup yields CDR1 DFQATT and CDR2 SNEGSKA (reference sequence). The CDR3 is CSGKTGGTGNQPQHF. In DNA, the CDR3 is TGCAGCGGAAAGACAGGGGGCACCGGCAATCAGCCCCAGCATTTT.

This chain connects TRBV6-5 to TRBJ2-7, with D possibly matching TRBD2 (6 bases). Germline V CDR1 and CDR2: MNHEY, SVGAGI. The length of the CDR3 is 15 residues. V was trimmed by 7 bases and J by 2 bases, leaving 18 bases between them. This CDR3 is CASKRHVEGTYEQYF. CDR3 nucleotide sequence: TGTGCCAGCAAGAGACACGTGGAGGGAACCTACGAGCAGTACTTC.

This chain connects TRBV20-1 to TRBJ2-6, with TRBD2 as a possible D gene (5 bases). Trimming left V 8 bases short and J 1 base short, with 18 bases between. The CDR3 length is 16 residues. In germline, CDR1 is DFQATT, CDR2 SNEGSKA (reference sequence). The CDR3 coding sequence is TGCAGTTCTGGGAGAGGAACCTTTTCTGGGGCCAACGTCCTGACTTTC. It yields the protein CSSGRGTFSGANVLTF.

This clonotype has just a few counts. This chain links TRBV5-6 with TRBJ2-3; D gene uncertain. The CDR3 has 14 residues. Germline lookup yields CDR1 SGHDT and CDR2 YYEEEE. Trimming took off 4 bases at V and 0 bases at J, with 9 bases between the two ends. The CDR3 protein is CASSPTVSTDTQYF. The CDR3 nucleotides read TGTGCCAGCAGCCCTACTGTTAGCACAGATACGCAGTATTTT.

CDR3 loop: CASSSPWRPAGTQYF. For the CDR3, the DNA is TGTGCCAGCAGCTCCCCTTGGCGCCCGGCGGGTACGCAGTATTTT. The rearrangement joins TRBV7-9 to TRBJ2-3; D might be TRBD2 (5 bases). Trimming shortened V by 4 bases and J by 8 bases, and 19 bases separated the two germline ends. The CDR3 contains 15 residues. Germline V gene data show CDR1 as SEHNR and CDR2 as FQNEAQ (reference sequence).

In the case of this clonotype: This sequence may be a read error, since a much larger clone differs from it by one base. This chain joins TRBV29-1 and TRBJ2-7, with 7 bases identical to TRBD1. The CDR3 length is 12 residues. V was clipped by 6 bases and J by 4 bases; unmatched bases: 6. The V gene's germline CDR1 is SQVTM and CDR2 ANQGSEA. Written as DNA, the CDR3 is TGCAGCGTGACTACAGGGGCGTACGAGCAGTACTTC. Protein sequence: CSVTTGAYEQYF.

This chain links TRBV12-5 with TRBJ2-1, with D perhaps matching TRBD2 (6 bases). V was trimmed by 2 bases and J by 3 bases, leaving 14 bases between them. Germline loops: CDR1 LGHNT, CDR2 FRNRAP. The CDR3 length is 16 residues. The CDR3 reads CASGLWVAENYNEQFF. CDR3 DNA: TGTGCTAGTGGTTTGTGGGTAGCGGAAAACTACAATGAGCAGTTCTTC.

The DNA for the CDR3 is TGTGCCAGCTCACCTAGCGGGGTTGATAGAGATACGCAGTATTTT. This encodes CASSPSGVDRDTQYF. The J gene is TRBJ2-3, the V gene TRBV18, with 8 bases that match TRBD2. The V and J ends lost 3 bases and 5 bases, in that order; junction bases with no gene match: 7. The germline CDR1 and CDR2 sequences are KGHSH and LQKENI. The CDR3 spans 15 residues.

J is TRBJ1-5 and V is TRBV6-6, with 9 bases matching TRBD1. The CDR3 covers 15 residues. The V and J ends lost 4 bases and 6 bases, in that order; junction bases with no gene match: 7. The germline CDR1 and CDR2 sequences are MNHNY and SVGAGI (reference sequence). The CDR3 loop reads CASSSDRGTFQPQHF. The CDR3 DNA follows: TGTGCCAGCAGTTCTGACAGGGGGACCTTTCAGCCCCAGCATTTT.

The V gene is TRBV6-1, the J gene TRBJ1-1; no firm D call. V dropped 8 bases and J dropped 0 bases, with 7 bases sitting between them. This CDR3 is 12 amino acids long. The germline V gene has CDR1 MNHNS and CDR2 SASEGT. The CDR3 region is CASADLNTEAFF. Here the CDR3 DNA reads TGTGCCAGCGCGGACTTGAACACTGAAGCTTTCTTT.

This rearrangement joins TRBV6-6 to TRBJ2-7, with 10 bases matching TRBD1. CDR1 and CDR2 from the germline V gene are MNHNY and SVGAGI (reference sequence). V lost 5 bases and J lost 6; bases outside the gene matches: 10. The CDR3 length is 15 residues. The CDR3 coding sequence is TGTGCCAGCAGTCCACCCCGGGACAGGGGAGTCGAGCAGTACTTC. Translating gives CASSPPRDRGVEQYF.

The gene calls are TRBV6-1 and TRBJ2-4, with D maybe TRBD2 (6 bases). This CDR3 spans 17 amino acids. Germline CDR1 MNHNS, CDR2 SASEGT. Deletions cut 2 bases from V and 0 bases from J, with 14 bases between. The CDR3 sequence is CASSEIWGVLAKNIQYF. The CDR3 DNA is TGTGCCAGCAGTGAAATTTGGGGGGTTTTAGCCAAAAACATTCAGTACTTC.

The sample holds a few counts of this clonotype. This chain links TRBV6-6 with TRBJ2-5; 9 bases are shared with TRBD1. This CDR3 has 13 residues. V lost 9 bases and J lost 2; bases outside the gene matches: 4. CDR1 MNHNY and CDR2 SVGAGI come from the germline V gene (reference sequence). The CDR3 reads CASTGGRQETQYF. The CDR3 coding sequence is TGTGCCAGTACAGGGGGCCGGCAAGAGACCCAGTACTTC.

The chain uses TRBV6-2 or TRBV6-3 and TRBJ2-7; weak D call: TRBD1 (7 bases). The CDR3 runs to 14 residues. Per germline, CDR1 MNHEY and CDR2 SVGEGT. V shed 6 bases and J shed 5 bases, with 17 bases lying between them. DNA for the CDR3: TGTGCCAGCAGACCATCGGCAGGGGGGCACGAGCAGTACTTC. Translating it yields CASRPSAGGHEQYF.